The 8 T cell receptor beta chains below all came from one sample that was sequenced in a study of technical replicates of blood from several donors. Sequencing used immunoSEQ multiplex PCR; TCRdb keeps in-frame clones, though not all of them. This table has tens of thousands of clones, about 93% appearing once. The source material was T cells isolated from PBMCs. The receptors derive from a human donor in good health.

This chain uses TRBV10-3 with TRBJ1-1; 8 bases are shared with TRBD1. Losses at the gene ends were 6 bases for V and 5 bases for J; bases not matched to a gene: 5. The CDR3 totals 13 residues. Germline V gene data show CDR1 as ENHRY and CDR2 as SYGVKD. The CDR3 sequence: CAISTGGTTEAFF. CDR3 sequence (DNA): TGTGCCATCAGCACAGGGGGTACAACTGAAGCTTTCTTT.

The chain is built from TRBV6-1 and TRBJ2-3, with D possibly matching TRBD2 (6 bases). This CDR3 has 14 residues. V was trimmed by 5 bases and J by 1 base, leaving 10 bases between them. Germline CDR1 reads MNHNS; CDR2 reads SASEGT. As DNA, the CDR3 is TGTGCCAGCAGTCTGGGGGGAGGCACAGATACGCAGTATTTT. Its protein is CASSLGGGTDTQYF.

V usage is TRBV6-5 and J usage is TRBJ2-3; no clear D. The germline V and J ends were trimmed by 0 bases and 0 bases, with 7 bases remaining between them. The germline gives CDR1 MNHEY, CDR2 SVGAGI. The CDR3 runs to 15 residues. CDR3 residues: CASSYSPTSTDTQYF. In DNA, the CDR3 is TGTGCCAGCAGTTACTCCCCTACTAGCACAGATACGCAGTATTTT.

This chain uses TRBV19 with TRBJ2-7, with 8 bases that match TRBD1. V trimming: 5 bases; J trimming: 4 bases; junction bases outside the gene matches: 10. The CDR3 sequence is 15 residues long. The germline CDR1 and CDR2 sequences are LNHDA and SQIVND (reference sequence). For the CDR3, the DNA is TGTGCCAGTAGTCTCATTACAGGGGGACCGTACGAGCAGTACTTC. Protein: CASSLITGGPYEQYF.

The genes are TRBV25-1 and TRBJ2-5; D call uncertain. Between the trimmed V and J ends, which lost 1 base and 10 bases, there was a span of 10 bases. CDR3 length: 12 amino acids. CDR1 is MGHDK and CDR2 is SYGVNS in the germline V gene. In DNA form, the CDR3 reads TGTGCCAGCAGTGAATCAGGTTTAGGCCAGTACTTC. Translation: CASSESGLGQYF.

This chain joins TRBV4-1 and TRBJ1-4; 9 bases match TRBD1. V was pared by 2 bases and J by 8 bases, with 6 bases of the junction left unmatched. The CDR3 extends over 15 amino acids. CDR1 is MGHRA, CDR2 YSYEKL, per germline. The CDR3, as DNA: TGCGCCAGCAGCCAACGGGACAGGGCTTTGGAAAAACTGTTTTTT. Translating it yields CASSQRDRALEKLFF.

The V and J genes are TRBV30 and TRBJ2-7, with D possibly being TRBD2 (6 bases). V shed 2 bases and J shed 5 bases, with 16 bases lying between them. This CDR3 spans 14 amino acids. The V gene's germline CDR1 is GTSNPN and CDR2 SVGIG (reference sequence). CDR3 sequence reads: CAWSNTRWGDEQYF. In nucleotides, the CDR3 is TGTGCCTGGAGTAATACCCGCTGGGGGGACGAGCAGTACTTC.

This chain uses TRBV15 with TRBJ2-1; no clear D gene. Deletions cut 5 bases from V and 1 base from J, with 9 bases between. CDR3 length: 14 amino acids. Germline values: CDR1 LNHNV, CDR2 YYDKDF (reference sequence). CDR3 loop: CATSDSSSYNEQFF. CDR3 coding DNA: TGTGCCACCAGCGACTCAAGTTCCTACAATGAGCAGTTCTTC.